Sequencing of this T cell receptor (beta chain) was carried out in a study of tumor-infiltrating lymphocytes in primary liver carcinoma. Notes on the study in general: Tumor-adjacent and tumor-blood pairs showed less overlap than tumor region pairs. Tumors and blood were compared for top-250-clone fraction, and tumors had the significantly higher value (p = 0.039).

Synthesis of TCR beta cDNA was carried out from 500 ng total RNA with a constant-region primer. What produced the TCR beta libraries was three nested multiplex PCR rounds using slightly modified ARM-PCR. Use of TRBV1-TRBV30 forward primers with a C-beta reverse primer characterized the first two PCR rounds, which lasted around 11 cycles each. TCRdb independently ran MiXCR on the multiplex PCR reads; one entry per CDR3 protein. Here the sample spans about 310,000 distinct CDR3 sequences, nearly 60% being singletons. This CDR3 region has 13 residues. Germline CDR1 MNHEY, CDR2 SVGEGT. V lost 2 bases, J lost 7 bases, and 11 bases lay in between. In the case of this clonotype: Its antigen is unidentified.

Both blood RNA, taken from unsorted whole blood, and germline DNA were extracted. The origin of this receptor is a woman in her twenties or thirties with primary liver carcinoma and hepatitis B virus infection. Sequencing was carried out using peripheral blood. The chain links TRBV6-2 or TRBV6-3 to TRBJ1-1; D remains ambiguous. The CDR3 sequence: CASSYRASGEAFF. Here the CDR3 DNA reads TGTGCCAGCAGTTACAGGGCCTCGGGTGAAGCTTTCTTT.